Following are 22 T cell receptor beta chains from one sample sequenced in a study of response to subunit inactivated influenza vaccine. TCRdb fed the RT-PCR reads into MiXCR, producing one record per CDR3 protein. The table lists about 620,000 distinct CDR3 sequences, around 10% of them singletons. The same sample was also used in a study of T cells expressing NK-cell markers. This second report adds: The authors generated TCR beta cDNA through 5'RACE template switching with UMIs.

The source material was PBMCs from blood, sampled on the day of vaccination. The receptor source for this set is a man aged 45-65 years who received an inactivated influenza vaccine.

In this sample, this clonotype turned up once. A single base separates this from a much larger clone, so it may be a read error. The rearrangement uses TRBV7-9 and TRBJ2-7; 10 bases align to TRBD1. CDR3 length: 14 amino acids. Germline-derived CDR1 and CDR2 are SEHNR and FQNEAQ (reference sequence). This chain's CDR3 is CASSSGQGGYEPYF. In nucleotides, the CDR3 is TGTGCCAGCAGCTCCGGACAGGGGGGGTACGAGCCGTACTTC. The variable domain in full, with the rest retrieved from reference TRBV7-9 and TRBJ2-7, is DTGVSQNPRHKITKRGQNVTFRCDPISEHNRLYWYRQTLGQGPEFLTYFQNEAQLEKSRLLSDRFSAERPKGSFSTLEIQRTEQGDSAMYLCASSSGQGGYEPYFGPGTRLTVT.

Many counts were recorded for this clonotype. The rearrangement uses TRBV12-3 or TRBV12-4 and TRBJ1-2; D is perhaps TRBD1 (5 bases). Trimming took off 8 bases at V and 4 bases at J, with 17 bases between the two ends. The CDR3 covers 14 residues. DNA for the CDR3: TGTGCCAGCGGAACTCTCAGGGAAGGCTATGGCTACACCTTC. Its translation is CASGTLREGYGYTF.

This clonotype came up a few times. CDR3 coding DNA: TGTGCCAGCAGCTTAATCCGAATCAATGAGCAGTTCTTC. Translating it yields CASSLIRINEQFF. The rearrangement joins TRBV7-2 to TRBJ2-1; D gene ambiguous. CDR1 is SGHTA and CDR2 is FQGNSA in the germline V gene. The length of the CDR3 is 13 residues. V was cut by 2 bases and J by 6 bases, with 8 bases left in between.

This clonotype showed up just a few times. The V call is TRBV9, the J call TRBJ2-3; 10 bases are shared with TRBD2. CDR1 and CDR2 (germline): SGDLS, YYNGEE. The CDR3 extends over 16 amino acids. The junction had 7 bases not matched to a gene; V was cut back by 3 bases and J by 3 bases. The CDR3 spells CASSALAGAPTDTQYF. In DNA, the CDR3 is TGTGCCAGCAGCGCCCTAGCGGGGGCGCCTACAGATACGCAGTATTTT.

The rearrangement joins TRBV15 to TRBJ2-1, with no clear D. The CDR3 length is 12 residues. Germline CDR1 and CDR2: LNHNV and YYDKDF (reference sequence). V was cut by 3 bases and J by 7 bases, with 7 bases left in between. Here the CDR3 reads CATSRKGNEQFF. In nucleotides, the CDR3 is TGTGCCACCAGCAGGAAGGGAAATGAGCAGTTCTTC.

This clonotype was observed a handful of times. The chain couples TRBV9 to TRBJ2-1; tentative D call: TRBD2 (6 bases). The V end lost 2 bases, the J end lost 4 bases, and 19 bases lay between the germline ends. Germline V CDR1 and CDR2: SGDLS, YYNGEE. This CDR3 spans 17 amino acids. In DNA, the CDR3 is TGTGCCAGCAGCGTTCGAGGGACTCGCTACCCGTACAATGAGCAGTTCTTC. As protein: CASSVRGTRYPYNEQFF.

This clonotype came up many times. The rearrangement links TRBV5-6 to TRBJ2-5, with 8 nucleotides matching TRBD1. Germline assignment: CDR1 SGHDT and CDR2 YYEEEE. V was pared by 5 bases and J by 1 base, with 16 bases of the junction left unmatched. This CDR3 is 18 amino acids long. The DNA for the CDR3 is TGTGCCAGCAGACTTACCCAGGAACTTGGACAGGGCCAAGAGACCCAGTACTTC. This sequence encodes CASRLTQELGQGQETQYF.

The rearrangement links TRBV4-3 to TRBJ2-2; the match to TRBD2 covers 11 bases. From germline, CDR1 is LGHNA and CDR2 YSLEER. This CDR3 has 17 residues. V was pared by 0 bases and J by 5 bases, with 5 bases of the junction left unmatched. CDR3 DNA: TGCGCCAGCAGCCAAGATGCAGGACTAGCGGGTACCGGGGAGCTGTTTTTT. Its protein product is CASSQDAGLAGTGELFF.

In its sample, this clonotype was seen a few times. CDR3 sequence reads: CASRRVGTGRVYEQYF. The DNA for the CDR3 is TGTGCCAGCAGGAGAGTAGGGACAGGGCGGGTCTACGAGCAGTACTTC. The chain recombines TRBV28 with TRBJ2-7, with 9 bases identical to TRBD1. V shed 6 bases, J shed 3 bases, and the junction held 12 bases outside the gene matches. This CDR3 has 16 residues. Per the germline V gene, CDR1 is MDHEN and CDR2 is SYDVKM.

This clonotype has a count of ten or more. The chain's CDR3 is CSARLAGATDTQYF. CDR3 sequence (DNA): TGCAGTGCTAGACTAGCGGGAGCCACAGATACGCAGTATTTT. The V gene is TRBV20-1, the J gene TRBJ2-3, with 10 bases matching TRBD2. The CDR3 is 14 amino acids. Germline trimming cut 2 bases from V and 2 bases from J; bases unmatched to any gene: 1. Germline V gene data show CDR1 as DFQATT and CDR2 as SNEGSKA (reference sequence).

The J gene is TRBJ2-3, the V gene TRBV7-9, with 10 bases identical to TRBD1. This CDR3 has 17 amino acids. Germline lookup yields CDR1 SEHNR and CDR2 FQNEAQ (reference sequence). V lost 5 bases to trimming and J lost 0 bases; unmatched junction nucleotides: 8. CDR3 sequence (DNA): TGTGCCAGCAGCGCCGGGACAGGGGCGACTAGCACAGATACGCAGTATTTT. This encodes CASSAGTGATSTDTQYF.

This clonotype was counted only a few times. The chain is built from TRBV4-3 and TRBJ1-6; D remains unclear. V shed 1 base and J shed 5 bases, with 15 bases lying between them. The CDR3 has 17 amino acids. Germline CDR1 LGHNA, CDR2 YSLEER. In DNA, the CDR3 is TGCGCCAGCAGCCAAGGTCCAGGAAGGGCCGATAATTCACCCCTCCACTTT. Amino acid sequence: CASSQGPGRADNSPLHF.

This chain connects TRBV9 to TRBJ2-3; D assignment may be TRBD1 or TRBD2 (5 bases each). Per the germline V gene, CDR1 is SGDLS and CDR2 is YYNGEE. Trimming shortened V by 0 bases and J by 2 bases, and 10 bases separated the two germline ends. CDR3 size: 15 residues. CDR3 in DNA: TGTGCCAGCAGCGTAGGGGGGACCGACACAGATACGCAGTATTTT. Its protein product is CASSVGGTDTDTQYF.

This chain connects TRBV12-3 or TRBV12-4 to TRBJ2-2; D unclear. Trimming stripped 4 bases from V and 4 bases from J, with 13 bases between. This CDR3 has 15 residues. The CDR3 spells CASSSDPTGTGELFF. The CDR3 coding sequence is TGTGCCAGCAGTTCGGACCCTACGGGCACCGGGGAGCTGTTTTTT.

This clonotype was detected once. The V and J genes are TRBV6-2 or TRBV6-3 and TRBJ2-7; a weak D match, TRBD2 (5 bases). Per the germline V gene, CDR1 is MNHEY and CDR2 is SVGEGT. Trimming stripped 11 bases from V and 3 bases from J, with 20 bases between. CDR3 length: 14 residues. The CDR3 here is CARPSRLPHYEQYF. As DNA, the CDR3 is TGTGCCCGTCCCTCCCGACTACCCCACTACGAGCAGTACTTC.

The rearrangement uses TRBV9 and TRBJ1-2, with D possibly being TRBD1 (6 bases). This CDR3 has 16 residues. V lost 1 base and J 4 bases, leaving 17 bases between the germline ends. In germline, CDR1 is SGDLS, CDR2 YYNGEE. The CDR3 reads CASSVRVGGRSYGYTF. The CDR3, as DNA: TGTGCCAGCAGCGTACGCGTGGGGGGGCGAAGCTATGGCTACACCTTC.

This chain connects TRBV28 to TRBJ2-6; D remains ambiguous. The CDR3 spans 16 residues. The V end lost 7 bases, the J end lost 0 bases, and 13 bases lay between the germline ends. Germline CDR1 MDHEN, CDR2 SYDVKM. CDR3: CASNSWSNSGANVLTF. The CDR3 DNA sequence: TGTGCCAGCAATTCCTGGAGTAACTCTGGGGCCAACGTCCTGACTTTC. The whole variable domain, remainder taken from reference TRBV28 and TRBJ2-6, is DVKVTQSSRYLVKRTGEKVFLECVQDMDHENMFWYRQDPGLGLRLIYFSYDVKMKEKGDIPEGYSVSREKKERFSLILESASTNQTSMYLCASNSWSNSGANVLTFGAGSRLTVL.

This chain links TRBV30 with TRBJ2-5; D gene unclear. This CDR3 is 10 amino acids long. V shed 1 base and J shed 5 bases, with 2 bases lying between them. CDR1 and CDR2 (germline): GTSNPN, SVGIG (reference sequence). Here the CDR3 reads CAWSGETQYF. Here the CDR3 DNA reads TGTGCCTGGAGTGGCGAGACCCAGTACTTC. The variable domain in full, with the rest retrieved from reference TRBV30 and TRBJ2-5, is SQTIHQWPATLVQPVGSPLSLECTVEGTSNPNLYWYRQAAGRGLQLLFYSVGIGQISSEVPQNLSASRPQDRQFILSSKKLLLSDSGFYLCAWSGETQYFGPGTRLLVL.

The chain links TRBV4-1 to TRBJ1-2; D unresolved. Germline V gives CDR1 MGHRA, CDR2 YSYEKL. There are 15 residues in the CDR3. Trimming took off 2 bases at V and 4 bases at J, with 14 bases between the two ends. The CDR3 sequence: CASSQNSIRSYGYTF. The DNA of the CDR3 is TGCGCCAGCAGCCAAAATTCCATTAGGAGCTATGGCTACACCTTC.

The V and J genes are TRBV5-1 and TRBJ2-5; D remains unclear. V gave up 2 bases and J gave up 0 bases, with 5 bases separating them. This CDR3 contains 13 residues. The germline V gene has CDR1 SGHRS and CDR2 YFSETQ. The CDR3 nucleotides read TGCGCCAGCAGCTTCATAAACCAAGAGACCCAGTACTTC. It yields the protein CASSFINQETQYF.

This clonotype was recorded many times. V usage is TRBV29-1 and J usage is TRBJ2-7; tentative D call: TRBD1 (5 bases). The V end was cut by 6 bases, the J end by 7 bases, with 13 bases between. The length of the CDR3 is 11 residues. Germline CDR1 reads SQVTM; CDR2 reads ANQGSEA. CDR3: CSVDSQREQYF. CDR3 nucleotides: TGCAGCGTAGACAGCCAAAGGGAGCAGTACTTC.

The V gene is TRBV7-2, the J gene TRBJ2-1; the match to TRBD2 covers 9 bases. The ends lost 0 bases at V and 4 bases at J; junction bases unmatched: 7. The germline gives CDR1 SGHTA, CDR2 FQGNSA. This CDR3 contains 17 residues. The DNA for the CDR3 is TGTGCCAGCAGCTTAGCGTTGGGTAGCGGGAGTTACAATGAGCAGTTCTTC. Translating it yields CASSLALGSGSYNEQFF. The whole variable domain, filled in from reference TRBV7-2 and TRBJ2-1, reads GAGVSQSPSNKVTEKGKDVELRCDPISGHTALYWYRQSLGQGLEFLIYFQGNSAPDKSGLPSDRFSAERTGGSVSTLTIQRTQQEDSAVYLCASSLALGSGSYNEQFFGPGTRLTVL.